The 22 T cell receptor beta chains below all came from one sample that was sequenced in a study of CD8+ T cells in alopecia areata. RNA was isolated and reverse transcribed to cDNA, the sequencing template. Clones were read by immunoSEQ multiplex PCR, and TCRdb kept only the in-frame ones, dropping some. The sample has 120,000 or so clones; 58% are singletons. Regarding treatment: oral pan-JAK inhibitor, 5-10 mg twice daily. This specimen consisted of CD8+ T cells sorted from blood, obtained at week 4, from a patient treated with tofacitinib. The receptor source for this set is a human donor with alopecia areata.

This clone was picked up a small number of times. CDR3 in amino acids: CASSLTVSYEQYF. Here the CDR3 DNA reads TGTGCCAGCAGCTTGACCGTTTCCTACGAGCAGTACTTC. The chain combines TRBV27 with TRBJ2-7, with D unclear. V shed 6 bases and J shed 1 base, with 10 bases lying between them. The CDR3 is 13 amino acids. Per the germline V gene, CDR1 is MNHEY and CDR2 is SMNVEV (reference sequence).

This chain joins TRBV7-9 and TRBJ1-1, with a weak D call TRBD1 (5 bases). Per germline, CDR1 SEHNR and CDR2 FQNEAQ (reference sequence). The V end lost 0 bases, the J end lost 1 base, and 6 bases lay between the germline ends. The CDR3 loop spans 14 amino acids. CDR3 DNA sequence: TGTGCCAGCAGCTTAGCCGGGGGGAACACTGAAGCTTTCTTT. The encoded protein is CASSLAGGNTEAFF.

V and J are TRBV29-1 and TRBJ2-7, with 8 bases fitting TRBD1. The V gene end was trimmed by 6 bases and the J gene end by 3 bases; junction bases not matched to a gene: 4. CDR1 SQVTM and CDR2 ANQGSEA come from the germline V gene. This CDR3 spans 12 amino acids. CDR3 sequence reads: CSVRTGRYEQYF. The CDR3 DNA reads TGCAGCGTCAGGACAGGGCGCTACGAGCAGTACTTC.

The chain carries TRBV2 and TRBJ1-2; D is uncertain. Germline V gene data show CDR1 as SNHLY and CDR2 as FYNNEI. Trimming removed 6 bases from V and 6 bases from J, with 8 bases in between. This CDR3 has 11 amino acids. The CDR3 nucleotides read TGTGCCAGCAGGTCCACCAATGGCTACACCTTC. It encodes CASRSTNGYTF.

This clone was seen only a few times. The CDR3 DNA follows: TGTGCCAGCAGTCCGCCCAGCACAGATACGCAGTATTTT. Translating gives CASSPPSTDTQYF. The J gene is TRBJ2-3, the V gene TRBV27; D is ambiguous. The CDR3 covers 13 residues. Trimming removed 5 bases at V and 0 bases at J, with 6 bases between. The germline V gene encodes CDR1 MNHEY and CDR2 SMNVEV (reference sequence).

The rearrangement joins TRBV4-1 to TRBJ2-5; the D gene is possibly TRBD1 (5 bases). The CDR3 runs to 15 residues. V lost 0 bases and J lost 0, with 8 bases in between. CDR1 and CDR2 (germline): MGHRA, YSYEKL. The CDR3 reads CASSQEGRYQETQYF. The CDR3 DNA is TGCGCCAGCAGCCAAGAGGGGCGTTACCAAGAGACCCAGTACTTC.

CDR3 sequence: CASNPLDSYGYTF. For the CDR3, the DNA is TGTGCCAGCAACCCCCTGGACAGCTATGGCTACACCTTC. This chain uses TRBV7-9 with TRBJ1-2; the D gene is possibly TRBD1 (6 bases). This CDR3 is 13 amino acids long. V shed 7 bases and J shed 4 bases, with 13 bases lying between them. Germline CDR1 is SEHNR and CDR2 is FQNEAQ (reference sequence).

This clone was seen a few times. This CDR3 reads CASSEAPGGTTEAFF. In DNA form, the CDR3 reads TGTGCCAGCAGTGAAGCGCCTGGAGGGACCACTGAAGCTTTCTTT. This chain joins TRBV6-1 and TRBJ1-1, with D tentatively TRBD1 (5 bases). The CDR3 extends over 15 amino acids. Trimming stripped 0 bases from V and 4 bases from J, with 12 bases between. CDR1 and CDR2 from the germline V gene are MNHNS and SASEGT.

This sequence joins TRBV30 and TRBJ1-4, with a weak D call TRBD1 (5 bases). V shed 3 bases and J shed 2 bases, with 10 bases lying between them. The CDR3 has 14 residues. Germline values: CDR1 GTSNPN, CDR2 SVGIG (reference sequence). The DNA for the CDR3 is TGTGCCTGGAGGAAGACAGAGACTAATGAAAAACTGTTTTTT. Translating gives CAWRKTETNEKLFF.

The sample holds a few counts of this clone. This chain uses TRBV28 with TRBJ2-2; D is undetermined. The CDR3 extends over 13 amino acids. Germline V gives CDR1 MDHEN, CDR2 SYDVKM. Trimming removed 2 bases at V and 5 bases at J, with 6 bases between. Here the CDR3 reads CASSLRETGELFF. The CDR3 nucleotides are TGTGCCAGCAGTTTAAGGGAAACCGGGGAGCTGTTTTTT.

The rearrangement uses TRBV30 and TRBJ1-1; no clear D gene. CDR1 is GTSNPN, CDR2 SVGIG, per germline (reference sequence). The CDR3 loop spans 13 amino acids. V lost 5 bases, J lost 5 bases, and 15 bases lay in between. In nucleotides, the CDR3 is TGTGCCTGGTCCCTGGGAGGGAGGACTGAAGCTTTCTTT. It translates to CAWSLGGRTEAFF.

In nucleotides, the CDR3 is TGCGCCAGCAGCTTGGGGACAGTCCTCTCCTACGAGCAGTACTTC. Protein: CASSLGTVLSYEQYF. The chain links TRBV5-1 to TRBJ2-7; maybe TRBD1 (6 bases). From germline, CDR1 is SGHRS and CDR2 YFSETQ. V dropped 0 bases and J dropped 0 bases, with 10 bases sitting between them. CDR3 size: 15 residues.

The chain joins TRBV30 to TRBJ1-1; D remains ambiguous. V dropped 1 base and J dropped 5 bases, with 8 bases sitting between them. Germline values: CDR1 GTSNPN, CDR2 SVGIG (reference sequence). This CDR3 has 12 residues. The CDR3 here is CAWSDPWTEAFF. The CDR3 DNA follows: TGTGCCTGGAGTGACCCATGGACTGAAGCTTTCTTT.

This chain links TRBV27 with TRBJ1-6, with no clear D. Trimming took 5 bases from V and 8 from J, leaving 16 bases between them. CDR3 size: 15 residues. Germline assignment: CDR1 MNHEY and CDR2 SMNVEV (reference sequence). The CDR3 bases are TGTGCCAGCAGTCTGGGATTCCGATGGGATTCACCCCTCCACTTT. This encodes CASSLGFRWDSPLHF.

The J gene is TRBJ2-1, the V gene TRBV29-1, with a possible D match to TRBD2 (6 bases). CDR3 length equals 11 residues. V dropped 4 bases and J dropped 6 bases, with 7 bases sitting between them. Germline CDR1 is SQVTM and CDR2 is ANQGSEA. CDR3 region: CSVGGANEQFF. As DNA, the CDR3 is TGCAGCGTTGGCGGGGCCAATGAGCAGTTCTTC.

The CDR3 is CAWSFRLAGESGEQYF. CDR3 coding DNA: TGTGCCTGGAGTTTCCGACTAGCGGGGGAGTCTGGCGAGCAGTACTTC. The genes are TRBV30 and TRBJ2-7, with 12 bases fitting TRBD2. Germline CDR1 GTSNPN, CDR2 SVGIG (reference sequence). The CDR3 runs to 16 residues. Trimming cost V 2 bases and J 6 bases; bases outside gene matches: 11.

The chain employs TRBV13 and TRBJ2-2; no clear D. V was shortened by 7 bases and J by 2 bases, with 8 bases between the two germline ends. CDR3 length: 13 residues. CDR1 is PRHDT, CDR2 FYEKMQ, per germline (reference sequence). This CDR3 is CASMEFNTGELFF. DNA of the CDR3: TGTGCCAGCATGGAGTTCAACACCGGGGAGCTGTTTTTT.

This clone has only a few counts. The chain has TRBV29-1 and TRBJ2-7; D may match TRBD1 or TRBD2 (5 bases each). The CDR3 totals 13 residues. With 7 bases removed from V and 0 bases from J, the gap between germline ends came to 13 bases. Germline V gene sequence: CDR1 SQVTM, CDR2 ANQGSEA. CDR3 DNA: TGCAGCGCTTGGGACGGGAACTCCTACGAGCAGTACTTC. Translation: CSAWDGNSYEQYF.

In this sample, this clone turned up a few times. The CDR3 here is CSVDSARGSEGYTF. CDR3 in DNA: TGCAGCGTTGACAGCGCCAGGGGCTCGGAGGGCTACACCTTC. The rearrangement uses TRBV29-1 and TRBJ1-2, with D perhaps matching TRBD1 (6 bases). The V end lost 3 bases, the J end lost 8 bases, and 19 bases lay between the germline ends. The CDR3 runs 14 residues. CDR1 SQVTM and CDR2 ANQGSEA come from the germline V gene.

CDR3 DNA sequence: TGCAGCGTTGCAGGGCATGGCGGGGAGCTGTTTTTT. As protein: CSVAGHGGELFF. The V and J genes are TRBV29-1 and TRBJ2-2; D is perhaps TRBD1 (5 bases). Looked up from germline, CDR1 is SQVTM and CDR2 is ANQGSEA. V dropped 4 bases and J dropped 7 bases, with 10 bases sitting between them. The CDR3 has 12 amino acids.

The V gene is TRBV19, the J gene TRBJ2-7, with D perhaps matching TRBD2 (6 bases). The CDR3 runs 13 residues. Per the germline V gene, CDR1 is LNHDA and CDR2 is SQIVND (reference sequence). Trimming cost V 9 bases and J 3 bases, with 15 bases left between them. CDR3 region: CASSGPGDYEQYF. DNA of the CDR3: TGTGCCAGCAGCGGACCGGGAGACTACGAGCAGTACTTC.

The chain joins TRBV11-2 to TRBJ2-1; D may be TRBD2 (5 bases). There are 15 residues in the CDR3. Germline V gene data show CDR1 as SGHAT and CDR2 as FQNNGV. The germline V and J ends were trimmed by 5 bases and 8 bases, with 19 bases remaining between them. In DNA form, the CDR3 reads TGTGCCAGCAGCCTAAGCACTAGGCCAAGGGATGAGCAGTTCTTC. Amino acid sequence: CASSLSTRPRDEQFF.